Only one count was recorded for the clone carrying this T cell receptor (beta chain). In the original workflow: Estimates of nucleated cell counts were drawn from the amplification of reference gene primers. Sequencing was performed with immunoSEQ multiplex PCR; in TCRdb, only in-frame clones are kept and a portion is missing. V and J calls and clone size are copied from that table; D and trimming were computed from the DNA. The top ten clones hold 0.95% to 1.5% of a sample with hundreds of thousands of clones, nearly 85% of them seen once. This specimen comes from a study of blood T cell repertoires in COVID-19. For the study at large: From the United States, Italy and Spain came samples of acute and convalescent COVID-19.

This TCR derives from a woman in her thirties with COVID-19, enrolled during active disease. The sample taken for sequencing was peripheral blood.

CDR3 in amino acids: CASSGWDRGEDTQYF. The CDR3 coding sequence is TGTGCCAGCAGCGGTTGGGACAGGGGGGAGGATACGCAGTATTTT. The V gene is TRBV7-9, the J gene TRBJ2-3; the match to TRBD1 covers 11 bases. CDR1 is SEHNR and CDR2 is FQNEAQ in the germline V gene (reference sequence). V lost 5 bases, J lost 6 bases, and 7 bases stayed unmatched. This CDR3 contains 15 residues.